This T cell receptor (beta chain) was captured in a study of identical twins. The study's findings and limits: Findings came from cross-sectional statistics, without long-term follow-up of donors. Cord blood's abundant beta clonotypes had fewer insertions, unlike memory repertoires.

Trimming cost V 4 bases and J 3 bases, with 11 bases left between them. From germline, CDR1 is SGHRS and CDR2 YFSETQ. This CDR3 region has 13 residues. With template switching, a universal primer site was added, and the cDNA carried unique molecular identifiers. TCRdb itself ran the 5' RACE reads through MiXCR, one entry per CDR3 protein. Of hundreds of thousands of distinct CDR3 sequences listed, about 12% are singletons. In its sample, this clonotype was seen many times. Its target is unknown. The sample also formed part of further work on yellow fever vaccine responses in identical twins.

The genes are TRBV5-1 and TRBJ2-7, with D possibly matching TRBD1 (6 bases). The sample consisted of CD8+ T cells sorted from blood. The TCR originated in a woman between 18 and 30 years old in good health. The CDR3 sequence is CASSIMDSYEQYF. The CDR3 region has the DNA TGCGCCAGCAGCATTATGGACAGCTACGAGCAGTACTTC.